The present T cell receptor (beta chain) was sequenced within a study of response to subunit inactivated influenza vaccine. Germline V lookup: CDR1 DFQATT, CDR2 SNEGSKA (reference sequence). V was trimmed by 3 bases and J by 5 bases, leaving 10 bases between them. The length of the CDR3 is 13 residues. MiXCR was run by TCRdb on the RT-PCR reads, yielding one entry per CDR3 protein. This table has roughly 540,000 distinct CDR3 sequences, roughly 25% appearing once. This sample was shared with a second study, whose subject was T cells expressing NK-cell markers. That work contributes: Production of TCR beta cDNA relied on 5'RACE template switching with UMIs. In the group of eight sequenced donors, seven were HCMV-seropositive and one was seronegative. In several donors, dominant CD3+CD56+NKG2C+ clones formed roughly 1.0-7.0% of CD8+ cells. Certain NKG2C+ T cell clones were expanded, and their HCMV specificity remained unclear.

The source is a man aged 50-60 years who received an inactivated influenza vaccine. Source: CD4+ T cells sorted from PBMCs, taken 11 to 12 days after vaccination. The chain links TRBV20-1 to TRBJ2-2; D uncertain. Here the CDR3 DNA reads TGCAGTGCTAGCTTAGACCGAACCGGGGAGCTGTTTTTT. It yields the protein CSASLDRTGELFF.